The sequence of this T cell receptor beta chain was determined in a study of OX40 agonist ivuxolimab in advanced cancers. Profiling relied on immunoSEQ multiplex PCR, and the TCRdb table lists in-frame clones only, not all of them. The table lists 75,000 to 95,000 clones, 85% to 90% of them singletons. Germline CDR1 is SGHVS and CDR2 is FNYEAQ. The CDR3 is made up of 14 amino acids. V lost 5 bases to trimming and J lost 5 bases; unmatched junction nucleotides: 9. The specimen comprised CD4+ or CD8+ T cells sorted from blood, sampled in a trial of the OX40 agonist ivuxolimab. This sequence joins TRBV7-6 and TRBJ2-7; 7 bases align to TRBD2. The origin of this receptor is an adult with an advanced solid tumor such as melanoma, head and neck, liver or kidney cancer. CDR3 nucleotide sequence: TGTGCCAGCAGCCGGGACTACCCGGGCGACGAGCAGTACTTC. Its translation is CASSRDYPGDEQYF.